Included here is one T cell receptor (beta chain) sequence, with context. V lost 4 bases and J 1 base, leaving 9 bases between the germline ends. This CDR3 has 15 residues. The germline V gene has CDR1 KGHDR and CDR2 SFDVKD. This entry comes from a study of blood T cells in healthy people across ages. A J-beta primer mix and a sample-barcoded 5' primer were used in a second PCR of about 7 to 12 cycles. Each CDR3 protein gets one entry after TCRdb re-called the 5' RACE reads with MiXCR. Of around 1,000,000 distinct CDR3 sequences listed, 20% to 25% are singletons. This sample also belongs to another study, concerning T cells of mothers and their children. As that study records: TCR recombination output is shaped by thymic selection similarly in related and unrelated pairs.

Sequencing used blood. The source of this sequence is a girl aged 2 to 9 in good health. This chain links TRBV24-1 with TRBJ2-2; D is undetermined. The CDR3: CATSDRPGNTGELFF. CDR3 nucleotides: TGTGCCACCAGTGACCGACCGGGGAACACCGGGGAGCTGTTTTTT.